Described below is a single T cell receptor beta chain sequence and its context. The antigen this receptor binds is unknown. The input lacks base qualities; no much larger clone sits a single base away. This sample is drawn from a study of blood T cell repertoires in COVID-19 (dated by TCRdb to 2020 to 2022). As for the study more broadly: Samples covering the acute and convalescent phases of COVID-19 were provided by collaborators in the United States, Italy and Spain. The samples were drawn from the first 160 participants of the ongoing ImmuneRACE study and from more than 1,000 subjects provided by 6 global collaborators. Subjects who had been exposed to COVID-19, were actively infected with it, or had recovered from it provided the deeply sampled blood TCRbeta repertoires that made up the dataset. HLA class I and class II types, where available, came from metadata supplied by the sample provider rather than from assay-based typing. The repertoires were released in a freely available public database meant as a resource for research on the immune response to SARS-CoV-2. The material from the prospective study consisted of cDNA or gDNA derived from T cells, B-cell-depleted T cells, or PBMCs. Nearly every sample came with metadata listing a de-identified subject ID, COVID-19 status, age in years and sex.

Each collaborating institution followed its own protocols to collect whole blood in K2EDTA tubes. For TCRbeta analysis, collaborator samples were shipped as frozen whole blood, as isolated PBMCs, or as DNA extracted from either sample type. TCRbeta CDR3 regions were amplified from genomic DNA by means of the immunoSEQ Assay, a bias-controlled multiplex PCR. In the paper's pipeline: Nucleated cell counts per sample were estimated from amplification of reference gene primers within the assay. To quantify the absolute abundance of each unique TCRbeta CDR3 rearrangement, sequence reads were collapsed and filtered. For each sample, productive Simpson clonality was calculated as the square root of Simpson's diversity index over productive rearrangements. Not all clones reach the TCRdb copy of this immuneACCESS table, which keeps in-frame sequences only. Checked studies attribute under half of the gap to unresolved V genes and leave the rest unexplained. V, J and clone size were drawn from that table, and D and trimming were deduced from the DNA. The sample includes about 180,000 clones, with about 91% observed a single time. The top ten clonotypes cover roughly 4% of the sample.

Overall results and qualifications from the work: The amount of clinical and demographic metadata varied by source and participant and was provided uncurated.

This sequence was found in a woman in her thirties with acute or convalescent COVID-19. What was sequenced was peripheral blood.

CDR3 protein: CASSLEALTSGRRYF. DNA sequence: TGTGCCAGCAGCTTAGAGGCGCTTACTAGCGGAAGGCGGTACTTC. Recombination connected TRBV7-9 to TRBJ2-7, and 8 junction bases match TRBD2. The CDR3 runs 15 residues from the cysteine to the phenylalanine. Just the 45-base CDR3 DNA is kept, in frame starting at base 1. Germline trimming amounts to 1 base on V and 12 bases on J, with 14 as the count of junction bases outside the gene matches. From the germline V gene (reference sequence), CDR1 is SEHNR and CDR2 is FQNEAQ. Where the CDR3 stops, the reference TRBV7-9 and TRBJ2-7 genes take over; the full variable domain is DTGVSQNPRHKITKRGQNVTFRCDPISEHNRLYWYRQTLGQGPEFLTYFQNEAQLEKSRLLSDRFSAERPKGSFSTLEIQRTEQGDSAMYLCASSLEALTSGRRYFGPGTRLTVT.